The present entry profiles one T cell receptor beta chain with its context. This clone's antigen is unknown. Per-base qualities were not stored, and no clone one base away is much larger. The library came from the immunoSEQ multiplex PCR assay. Each sample had 80,000 to 100,000 TCR templates assayed by the deep sequencing platform. Genomic DNA extracted from sorted T cells was used for TCRbeta CDR3 sequencing. The paper's data handling went like this. The R programming language was used for clonal analysis of TCRbeta CDR3 data. Unstimulated samples were compared with post-reaction CFSE-low samples to define alloreactive CD4+ and CD8+ clones. Alloreactive CD4+ clones were assigned to regulatory or non-regulatory origin by matching sequences to sorted unstimulated Treg and non-Treg repertoires. In TCRdb, the immuneACCESS table is reduced to in-frame sequences with V and J assigned. These tables do not hold every clone; where another copy was compared, an unresolved V gene accounts for under half, and the others remain unexplained. Clone size and the V and J calls come from that table; the DNA yielded D and trimming. The table for this sample lists around 100,000 clones; 85% to 95% of them were counted only once. The top ten hold more than 10% of the sample.

The record originates from a study of siplizumab effects on memory and regulatory T cells (dated by TCRdb to between 2019 and 2020). A note on the overall study: The study examined how the anti-CD2 antibody siplizumab affects alloreactive T-cell subsets in allogeneic mixed lymphocyte reactions built from human PBMCs. General findings and caveats noted by the study authors: Among mappable alloreactive CD4+ clones, an average Treg-derived fraction of about 69% was observed with siplizumab, compared with roughly 28% in control reactions. Compared with memory T cells, unstimulated naive T cells appeared more diverse, and naive cells seemed to make a substantial contribution to the alloresponse. For roughly 80-96% of proliferating CD4+ or CD8+ clones, no naive or memory phenotype could be assigned. The suppressive function of proliferating Tregs from siplizumab cultures was not functionally confirmed. The cumulative frequency of alloreactive sequences traceable to unstimulated CD4+ memory T cells was significantly reduced by siplizumab. Because sequences at frequencies below about 10^-5 were poorly captured, only a minor fraction of alloreactive clones could be mapped back to unstimulated subsets.

Sorted unstimulated T cells and proliferating T cells recovered from mixed lymphocyte reactions were subjected to TCRbeta CDR3 sequencing. Fresh whole blood from around 10 HLA-typed healthy donors was used as the source from which PBMCs were isolated. Unstimulated CD4+ non-regulatory T cells were FACS-sorted to map the origin of alloreactive clones. The source is a human donor in good health. The sequenced material came from non-Treg CD4+ T cells sorted from blood. Reading the label with the study, this specimen's cell subset or site is: FACS-sorted unstimulated CD4+ non-regulatory T cells.

In nucleotide form, the sequence is TGTGCCAGCAGCTTAGCGGGACAGACTTTCAACGAGCAGTACTTC. It translates to CASSLAGQTFNEQYF. This sequence uses TRBV7-2 and TRBJ2-7; TRBD1 agrees with 7 junctional bases. From the germline V gene, CDR1 is SGHTA and CDR2 is FQGNSA. The junction shows trimming of 0 bases on V and 5 bases on J, and the gene matches do not reach 7 bases of it. Counted from cysteine to phenylalanine, this CDR3 has 15 amino acids. Only the CDR3 part of the read is kept: 45 bases, read in frame from the first base.